These T cell receptor beta chains were read from a single sample in a study of blood T cells in healthy people across ages. MiXCR, run by TCRdb on the 5' RACE reads, gives a single entry per CDR3 protein. The sample lists 730,000 or so distinct CDR3 sequences, around two fifths occurring once. Sample: blood. Source of these receptors: a man aged 80 or over in good health. The CDR3 runs from the conserved cysteine through the conserved F or W. Each record gives: D gene, J gene, V gene, clone size, CDR3 DNA, CDR3 protein. The D gene is left open where the match is weak. Size is stated for part of the rows, as once, few or many counts, or as a class when the clone is expanded.

NA	TRBJ2-7	TRBV6-5	NA	TGTGCCAGCAGTTACGCGACCGGGACCAATAGCGAGCAGTACTTC	CASSYATGTNSEQYF
NA	TRBJ2-5	TRBV7-2	NA	TGTGCCAGCAGCGACACAGGGCTGGGCGAGACCCAGTACTTC	CASSDTGLGETQYF
NA	TRBJ1-1	TRBV14	NA	TGTGCCAACAGCCAAGAGACAGTGTTCCGTGAAGCTTTCTTT	CANSQETVFREAFF
TRBD1	TRBJ2-2	TRBV3-1	NA	TGTGCCAGCAGCCTTTGGTCAGGGGGTGGGAACACCGGGGAGCTGTTTTTT	CASSLWSGGGNTGELFF
TRBD1	TRBJ2-1	TRBV15	NA	TGTGTCACCAGCAGGGGACAGGGGACTGGAAATGAGCAGTTCTTC	CVTSRGQGTGNEQFF
TRBD1	TRBJ2-7	TRBV5-1	few	TGCGCCAGCAGCTTAGCCGGGACAGCTGCCTACGAGCAGTACTTC	CASSLAGTAAYEQYF
NA	TRBJ2-7	TRBV20-1	few	TGCAGTGCTAGAGGCCCGGGACAATCCTACGAGCAGTACTTC	CSARGPGQSYEQYF
TRBD2	TRBJ2-2	TRBV20-1	NA	TGCAGTGCTAGAGTTCCCCTAGCGGGGGCAAACACCGGGGAGCTGTTTTTT	CSARVPLAGANTGELFF
NA	TRBJ2-2	TRBV14	NA	TGTGCCAGCAGCCAAGCAAGCGCGGGATTGAACACCGGGGAGCTGTTTTTT	CASSQASAGLNTGELFF
NA	TRBJ1-1	TRBV4-3	NA	TGCGCCAGCAGCCAAGTGTCACAGGTCGAAGCTTTCTTT	CASSQVSQVEAFF
NA	TRBJ1-4	TRBV20-1	few	TGCAGTGCTAGGGATGGGGGTGAAAAACTGTTTTTT	CSARDGGEKLFF
TRBD1	TRBJ2-2	TRBV27	NA	TGTGCCAGCAGTTTAGCGACAGGGCGGGCCGGGGAGCTGTTTTTT	CASSLATGRAGELFF
TRBD2	TRBJ2-1	TRBV4-3	NA	TGCGCCAGCAGCCCGAACGGACTAGCGGGATACAATGAGCAGTTCTTC	CASSPNGLAGYNEQFF
TRBD1	TRBJ1-5	TRBV10-3	few	TGTGCCATCAGTGAGTCCTGGACAGGCAAAAATCAGCCCCAGCATTTT	CAISESWTGKNQPQHF
NA	TRBJ2-7	TRBV18	NA	TGTGCCAGTTCACCAGGAGTACAGTCCTACGAGCAGTACTTC	CASSPGVQSYEQYF
TRBD2	TRBJ2-3	TRBV20-1	NA	TGCAGTGCTGACGGGATTAGCGGGACGGGAACAGATACGCAGTATTTT	CSADGISGTGTDTQYF
NA	TRBJ2-3	TRBV5-4	few	TGTGCCAGCAGCCACGGGGGCGCAGATACGCAGTATTTT	CASSHGGADTQYF
NA	TRBJ2-1	TRBV20-1	NA	TGCAGTGCAGGAAGGGGGGTGTTGAGGGGCAATGAGCAGTTCTTC	CSAGRGVLRGNEQFF
TRBD1	TRBJ1-2	TRBV3-1	NA	TGTGCCAGCAGCCAAGAAAAGAACAGGGGGTCCTACACCTTC	CASSQEKNRGSYTF
TRBD1	TRBJ1-2	TRBV4-2	many	TGTGCCAGCAGCCAAGCGGGACAGGGAAGCTATGGCTACACCTTC	CASSQAGQGSYGYTF
TRBD2	TRBJ2-3	TRBV30	NA	TGTGCCGGCAGACTAGCGGGAGAGGCAGATACGCAGTATTTT	CAGRLAGEADTQYF
TRBD1	TRBJ2-3	TRBV12-3/TRBV12-4	NA	TGTGCCAGCAGGAGACAGGGTCGAAGAACAGATACGCAGTATTTT	CASRRQGRRTDTQYF
NA	TRBJ2-1	TRBV27	many	TGTGCCAGCAGTTTTTGGAGGGACAATGAGCAGTTCTTC	CASSFWRDNEQFF
TRBD2	TRBJ2-1	TRBV7-9	NA	TGTGCCAGCAGCCCCCTGGGGGGAGGGCCGGGGAATGAGCAGTTCTTC	CASSPLGGGPGNEQFF
TRBD2	TRBJ2-2	TRBV6-1	many	TGTGCCAGCAGTGAAGCTAGCCTAGCGGGAGGGACCGGGGAGCTGTTTTTT	CASSEASLAGGTGELFF